The text below deals with one T cell receptor beta chain. The sample is drawn from a study of blood T cell repertoires in COVID-19. As for the study in general: There were acute and convalescent COVID-19 samples, and they came from the United States, Italy and Spain. Sources were T cells, B-cell-depleted T cells, or PBMCs; the material itself was cDNA or gDNA.

Measured with immunoSEQ multiplex PCR; TCRdb has only the in-frame clones, and not every one. The table has 50,000 to 75,000 clones, about 77% seen once; the top ten hold less than 25%. Germline assignment: CDR1 SQVTM and CDR2 ANQGSEA. The trim removed 6 bases at V and 8 bases at J, leaving 15 bases unmatched. This CDR3 is built from 17 residues. The sequenced material came from peripheral blood. This chain links TRBV29-1 with TRBJ2-1; 14 positions agree with TRBD2. The TCR originated in a man older than 75 with active or convalescent COVID-19. The DNA for the CDR3 is TGCAGCGTGATCCTTTGGACTAGCGGGGGGTCTGTGGATGAGCAGTTCTTC. Its protein product is CSVILWTSGGSVDEQFF.